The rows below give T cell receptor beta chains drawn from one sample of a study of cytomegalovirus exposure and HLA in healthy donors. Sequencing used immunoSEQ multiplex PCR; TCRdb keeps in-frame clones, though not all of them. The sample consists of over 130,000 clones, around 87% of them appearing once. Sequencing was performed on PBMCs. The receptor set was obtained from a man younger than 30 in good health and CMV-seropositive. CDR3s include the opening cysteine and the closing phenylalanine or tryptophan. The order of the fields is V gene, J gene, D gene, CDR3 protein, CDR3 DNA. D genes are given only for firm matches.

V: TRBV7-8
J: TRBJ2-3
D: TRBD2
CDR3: CASKKAGGIVTDTQYF
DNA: TGTGCCAGCAAAAAAGCGGGAGGGATAGTGACAGATACGCAGTATTTT

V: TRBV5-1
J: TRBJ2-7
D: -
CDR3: CASSRDTSYEQYF
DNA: TGCGCCAGCAGCCGGGACACGTCCTACGAGCAGTACTTC

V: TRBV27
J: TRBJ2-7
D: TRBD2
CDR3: CASTPLGTSEDEQYF
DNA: TGTGCCAGCACCCCCTTGGGGACTAGCGAGGACGAGCAGTACTTC

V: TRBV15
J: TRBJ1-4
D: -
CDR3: CATSRVGGVDEKLFF
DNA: TGTGCCACCAGCAGAGTTGGAGGAGTTGATGAAAAACTGTTTTTT

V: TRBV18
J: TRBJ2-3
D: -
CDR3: CASSPGGLTDTQYF
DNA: TGTGCCAGCTCACCGGGTGGGCTCACAGATACGCAGTATTTT

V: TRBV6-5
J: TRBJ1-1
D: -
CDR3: CASSPWGDTEAFF
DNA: TGTGCCAGCAGTCCGTGGGGGGACACTGAAGCTTTCTTT

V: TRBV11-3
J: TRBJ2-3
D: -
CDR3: CASSLFATSTDTQYF
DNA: TGTGCCAGCAGCTTATTCGCGACTAGCACAGATACGCAGTATTTT

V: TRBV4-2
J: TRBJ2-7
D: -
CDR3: CASSQAAQPVSGNYEQYF
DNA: TGTGCCAGCAGCCAAGCTGCCCAGCCCGTCTCGGGAAACTACGAGCAGTACTTC

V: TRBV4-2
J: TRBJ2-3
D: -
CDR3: CASSLQDRDSTDTQYF
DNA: TGTGCCAGCAGCCTTCAGGACCGGGATAGCACAGATACGCAGTATTTT

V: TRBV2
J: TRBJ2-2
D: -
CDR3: CASSPPGGVTGELFF
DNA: TGTGCCAGCAGTCCCCCAGGAGGTGTGACCGGGGAGCTGTTTTTT

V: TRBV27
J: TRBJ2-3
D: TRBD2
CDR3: CASSLLASGPTDTQYF
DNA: TGTGCCAGCAGTTTATTGGCTAGCGGGCCTACAGATACGCAGTATTTT